This TCR beta chain was captured by sequencing in a study of beta chain features in type 1 diabetes. The investigators reverse transcribed all of the isolated RNA, so they sequenced expressed TCRB transcripts. The table came from immunoSEQ multiplex PCR; TCRdb's copy has only in-frame clones and leaves some out. The data hold 110,000 to 150,000 clones, with roughly 10% observed a single time. The CDR3 is 17 amino acids. Germline CDR1 reads MNHNS; CDR2 reads SASEGT. The germline V and J ends were trimmed by 3 bases and 5 bases, with 22 bases remaining between them. This chain joins TRBV6-1 and TRBJ1-2; TRBD1 might be the D (5 bases). The sequence came from a woman in her forties in good health. The sequenced sample was central memory CD4+ T cells from blood. As DNA, the CDR3 is TGTGCCAGCAGTGACAACCGGGACTGGGATTCGGAGTATGGCTACACCTTC. Amino acid sequence: CASSDNRDWDSEYGYTF.